This is a list of T cell receptor beta chains from one sample in a study of blood T cell repertoires in COVID-19. Method: immunoSEQ multiplex PCR; TCRdb's copy keeps in-frame clones and lacks some. The sample carries some 95,000 clones, around 80% recorded once. Sequencing input: peripheral blood. These receptor sequences come from a man in his 70s with acute or convalescent COVID-19. The conserved cysteine and the conserved F or W are not part of the CDR3 here. Each record gives: D gene, V gene, CDR3 protein. The D gene is left open where the match is weak.

d_gene: NA; v_gene: TRBV7-2; CDR3aa: ASSPRGYTEAF
d_gene: TRBD2; v_gene: TRBV27; CDR3aa: ASSLSGTEQF
d_gene: NA; v_gene: TRBV5-1; CDR3aa: ASSGAATNEKLF
d_gene: TRBD1; v_gene: TRBV5-1; CDR3aa: ASSAGQGEETQY
d_gene: TRBD2; v_gene: TRBV6-5; CDR3aa: ASSFSGGSYNEQF
d_gene: TRBD2; v_gene: TRBV7-3; CDR3aa: ASSMTSGPYYEQY
d_gene: TRBD1; v_gene: TRBV18; CDR3aa: ASSPQDRAAPLH
d_gene: NA; v_gene: TRBV7-9; CDR3aa: ASSHGDPGLRMYEQY
d_gene: TRBD2; v_gene: TRBV30; CDR3aa: AWSGRKAGASYNEQF
d_gene: TRBD2; v_gene: TRBV9; CDR3aa: ASSVAGLASNEQF
d_gene: TRBD1; v_gene: TRBV18; CDR3aa: ASSPGTGGKETQY
d_gene: TRBD2; v_gene: TRBV18; CDR3aa: ASSPTLAGLYNEQF
d_gene: NA; v_gene: TRBV18; CDR3aa: ASSPEHSNQPQH
d_gene: NA; v_gene: TRBV28; CDR3aa: ASRPDRTGSNT
d_gene: NA; v_gene: TRBV7-3; CDR3aa: ASSPPAGDTQY
d_gene: TRBD1; v_gene: TRBV29-1; CDR3aa: SVGIRQGNTEAF
d_gene: NA; v_gene: TRBV7-2; CDR3aa: ASSFGGESPLH
d_gene: TRBD2; v_gene: TRBV5-4; CDR3aa: ASSPAGGRTDTQY
d_gene: TRBD2; v_gene: TRBV28; CDR3aa: ASRGTSARNEQF
d_gene: NA; v_gene: TRBV27; CDR3aa: ASSLEQGTYYYNEQF
d_gene: TRBD2; v_gene: TRBV5-1; CDR3aa: ASRIRRGGSQETQY
d_gene: NA; v_gene: TRBV6-2/TRBV6-3; CDR3aa: ASSTPPYRDRNEQF
d_gene: NA; v_gene: TRBV18; CDR3aa: ASSPPQRMGYEQY
d_gene: TRBD2; v_gene: TRBV7-2; CDR3aa: ASSLLGLAGGISYEQY
d_gene: NA; v_gene: TRBV7-9; CDR3aa: ASSEAYEQY
d_gene: NA; v_gene: TRBV19; CDR3aa: ASSILQGMNTEAF
d_gene: TRBD2; v_gene: TRBV5-1; CDR3aa: ASSLESSGVSYEQY
d_gene: NA; v_gene: TRBV30; CDR3aa: AWSVSRLYNSPLH
d_gene: NA; v_gene: TRBV6-6; CDR3aa: ASDDLFPQGTQY
d_gene: TRBD2; v_gene: TRBV3-1/TRBV3-2; CDR3aa: ASSQEGGRIYNEQF
d_gene: TRBD1; v_gene: TRBV10-3; CDR3aa: AISARDRGKGEQY
d_gene: TRBD1; v_gene: TRBV10-3; CDR3aa: AISRTGKSSYEQY